Shown below are 8 T cell receptor beta chains from a single sample sequenced in a study of CD8 T cells in Susac syndrome. With random hexamers, roughly 0.45 to 1 ug RNA was reverse transcribed. TCRdb re-called the immunoSEQ multiplex PCR reads through MiXCR, storing one row per CDR3 protein. The sample gives around 100,000 distinct CDR3 sequences, roughly 96% of which show up once; roughly 0.29% is in the top ten. Material for sequencing was CD8+ T cells from PBMCs. The receptors come from a human donor with Susac syndrome.

The rearrangement links TRBV28 to TRBJ2-7; the match to TRBD2 covers 8 bases. This CDR3 spans 14 amino acids. Germline V lookup: CDR1 MDHEN, CDR2 SYDVKM. The trim removed 2 bases at V and 9 bases at J, leaving 9 bases unmatched. CDR3 region: CASSLGLSGTGQYF. In DNA, the CDR3 is TGTGCCAGCAGTTTAGGTCTTAGCGGGACCGGGCAGTACTTC.

V and J are TRBV28 and TRBJ2-7; a possible D gene is TRBD1 (5 bases). The germline V and J ends were trimmed by 2 bases and 3 bases, with 11 bases remaining between them. CDR1 and CDR2 (germline): MDHEN, SYDVKM. This CDR3 comprises 14 residues. Here the CDR3 reads CASSLQGDNYEQYF. The CDR3, as DNA: TGTGCCAGCAGTTTACAGGGCGATAACTACGAGCAGTACTTC. Complete variable domain (other parts from reference TRBV28 and TRBJ2-7): DVKVTQSSRYLVKRTGEKVFLECVQDMDHENMFWYRQDPGLGLRLIYFSYDVKMKEKGDIPEGYSVSREKKERFSLILESASTNQTSMYLCASSLQGDNYEQYFGPGTRLTVT.

V usage is TRBV12-3 or TRBV12-4 and J usage is TRBJ1-4; D perhaps matches TRBD1 (6 bases). The V end lost 5 bases, the J end lost 5 bases, and 6 bases lay between the germline ends. This CDR3 comprises 12 residues. In DNA form, the CDR3 reads TGTGCCAGCAGTGACAGGAATGAAAAACTGTTTTTT. It yields the protein CASSDRNEKLFF.

The chain uses TRBV25-1 and TRBJ2-7; D remains unclear. Trimming stripped 5 bases from V and 6 bases from J, with 17 bases between. CDR3 length: 14 amino acids. Germline V gene lookup returns CDR1 MGHDK and CDR2 SYGVNS. CDR3 residues: CASSSPGRQGEQYF. The DNA for the CDR3 is TGTGCCAGCAGTAGTCCGGGCCGCCAAGGCGAGCAGTACTTC.

This chain uses TRBV29-1 with TRBJ2-7; a possible D gene is TRBD2 (5 bases). CDR1 is SQVTM and CDR2 is ANQGSEA in the germline V gene. The ends were cut back, 0 bases at V and 0 bases at J, with 9 bases in the middle. CDR3 size: 14 residues. The DNA for the CDR3 is TGCAGCGTTGAAGATGCGGGCCACTCCTACGAGCAGTACTTC. It codes for CSVEDAGHSYEQYF.

The chain carries TRBV9 and TRBJ2-1, with D hard to call. Germline V gene lookup returns CDR1 SGDLS and CDR2 YYNGEE. This CDR3 region has 13 residues. Trimming left V 0 bases short and J 13 bases short, with 14 bases between. This CDR3 reads CASSVGVGAVQFF. CDR3 coding DNA: TGTGCCAGCAGCGTAGGGGTTGGCGCAGTACAGTTCTTC.

The rearrangement links TRBV13 to TRBJ2-2; 7 bases map to TRBD1. The trim removed 6 bases at V and 4 bases at J, leaving 2 bases unmatched. This CDR3 is 13 amino acids long. Germline CDR1 PRHDT, CDR2 FYEKMQ (reference sequence). The DNA for the CDR3 is TGTGCCAGCAGACGACAGGGCACCGGGGAGCTGTTTTTT. This gives the protein CASRRQGTGELFF.

The chain recombines TRBV11-2 with TRBJ2-1; no definite D call. Germline V gene data show CDR1 as SGHAT and CDR2 as FQNNGV. Between the trimmed V and J ends, which lost 0 bases and 0 bases, there was a span of 9 bases. The CDR3 covers 16 residues. In DNA form, the CDR3 reads TGTGCCAGCAGCTTAGAAGGCTGGAGCTCCTACAATGAGCAGTTCTTC. It yields the protein CASSLEGWSSYNEQFF.